This is a list of T cell receptor beta chains from one sample in a study of shared clonotypes between healthy human individuals. Profiling relied on immunoSEQ multiplex PCR, and the TCRdb table lists in-frame clones only, not all of them. The sample holds roughly 2.1 million clones, approximately 94% seen once. Source material: naive CD8+ T cells from PBMCs. These TCRs come from a man aged 18 to 29 in good health. Some clones in this sample may be carry-over from other donors' samples. Each CDR3 is given with its conserved first and last residue. A D gene is named only where the DNA matches it firmly. Size is omitted from some rows. Given values are once, few, many or a class for expanded clones.

j_call clone_size d_call v_call cdr3_nt cdr3_aa
TRBJ2-5 - - TRBV6-6 TGTGCCAGCAGCAGAGAGAGGGGAGTTTTGGAGACCCAGTACTTC CASSRERGVLETQYF
TRBJ1-4 - - TRBV11-2 TGTGCCAGCAGCCACCCTGGGAATCGGGGTGAAAAACTGTTTTTT CASSHPGNRGEKLFF
TRBJ1-5 - - TRBV19 TGTGCCAGTAGTATTGGGCCAATCAGGGAACCAGATAATCAGCCCCAGCATTTT CASSIGPIREPDNQPQHF
TRBJ1-1 - - TRBV28 TGTGCCAGCGAAGGAGGGAACACTGAAGCTTTCTTT CASEGGNTEAFF
TRBJ2-5 - - TRBV7-9 TGTGCCAGCAGTACCTTCGAGACCCAGTACTTC CASSTFETQYF
TRBJ2-1 - TRBD2 TRBV7-2 TGTGCCAGCAGCGAACTAGCGGGAGTTTACAATGAGCAGTTCTTC CASSELAGVYNEQFF
TRBJ2-5 once TRBD2 TRBV7-8 TGTGCCAGCAGCTTAATCGCTAGCGGGAGACGGGAGACCCAGTACTTC CASSLIASGRRETQYF
TRBJ1-3 - - TRBV6-1 TGTGCCAGCAGTGAGCACAGGGTGTCTGGAAACACCATATATTTT CASSEHRVSGNTIYF
TRBJ2-7 - - TRBV6-5 TGTGCCAGCAGTTACTCACCGGAATCCTACGAGCAGTACTTC CASSYSPESYEQYF
TRBJ1-1 once - TRBV27 TGTGCCAGCAGTTTATCACCGGGGGGGAACACTGAAGCTTTCTTT CASSLSPGGNTEAFF
TRBJ2-1 - - TRBV5-6 TGTGCCAGCAGCTTGGAAAGCTGGGAGCAGTTCTTC CASSLESWEQFF
TRBJ1-1 few - TRBV7-9 TGTGCCAGCAGCCCTGGACAGCTTGAAGCTTTCTTT CASSPGQLEAFF
TRBJ2-1 - - TRBV27 TGTGCCAGCAGTTTAAGGGACGAGTCCTACAATGAGCAGTTCTTC CASSLRDESYNEQFF
TRBJ1-5 - - TRBV4-1 TGCGCCAGCAGCCAAGTGTTTCCGGGACGGAATAATCAGCCCCAGCATTTT CASSQVFPGRNNQPQHF
TRBJ2-2 - TRBD1 TRBV19 TGTGCCAGTAGTATCCTGACAGGGGTCACCGGGGAGCTGTTTTTT CASSILTGVTGELFF
TRBJ2-5 - - TRBV30 TGTGCCTGGAGTACAAGGGACAACTACCAAGAGACCCAGTACTTC CAWSTRDNYQETQYF
TRBJ1-2 - - TRBV4-1 TGCGCCAGCAGCCAAGATGCGGCCGCCCAAGGCTACACCTTC CASSQDAAAQGYTF
TRBJ2-7 - - TRBV6-1 TGTGCCAGCAGTGACCTTTTCGAGCAGTACTTC CASSDLFEQYF
TRBJ2-7 - - TRBV19 TGTGCCAGTAGTATGGGGACCCGCTACGAGCAGTACTTC CASSMGTRYEQYF
TRBJ1-1 once - TRBV30 TGTGCCTGGAGTGTACAAGGGGGGGAAGCTTTCTTT CAWSVQGGEAFF
TRBJ2-1 - TRBD1 TRBV4-3 TGCGCCAGCAGCCTAGGGACAGGGGTTTACAATGAGCAGTTCTTC CASSLGTGVYNEQFF
TRBJ2-7 - - TRBV27 TGTGCCAGCAGTGGGGCAGGGCGGGGCTACGAGCAGTACTTC CASSGAGRGYEQYF
TRBJ2-3 - TRBD2 TRBV15 TGTGCCACCACCGAGCGGGGAAACACAGATACGCAGTATTTT CATTERGNTDTQYF
TRBJ2-7 - - TRBV11-1 TGTGCCAGCAGCTTAGGCACCCGACGTCTCCCGACGACGGAGCAGTACTTC CASSLGTRRLPTTEQYF
TRBJ1-4 - - TRBV2 TGTGCCAGCAAGGGACGGGCAGGGCTTTATGAAAAACTGTTTTTT CASKGRAGLYEKLFF
TRBJ2-7 - - TRBV4-1 TGCGCCAGCAGCCACAGGACGGAGTACGAGCAGTACTTC CASSHRTEYEQYF
TRBJ2-3 - - TRBV19 TGTGCCAGTAGTATCATTTCGGGAGATACGCAGTATTTT CASSIISGDTQYF
TRBJ2-7 - TRBD2 TRBV7-8 TGTGCCAGCAGCTTAGTCCTAGCGGGAGGCGTCGTGCAGTACTTC CASSLVLAGGVVQYF
TRBJ2-1 - - TRBV4-1 TGCGCCAGCAGCCACCTGACAGGGACTAACAATGAGCAGTTCTTC CASSHLTGTNNEQFF
TRBJ1-1 - - TRBV28 TGTGCCAGCAGCCTGGGAGCAGGTGAGATCCTGAACACTGAAGCTTTCTTT CASSLGAGEILNTEAFF
TRBJ2-5 - - TRBV27 TGTGCCAGCAGTTGGGGCGCGGGACCGGGGGAGGAGACCCAGTACTTC CASSWGAGPGEETQYF
TRBJ2-1 - TRBD2 TRBV5-8 TGTGCCAGCAGCTTGAGGCTAGCGGGATACCGGGTCAATGAGCAGTTCTTC CASSLRLAGYRVNEQFF
TRBJ1-1 - TRBD1 TRBV27 TGTGCCAGCAGTTTATCGGGGGGACAGGGGGCCTATGAAGCTTTCTTT CASSLSGGQGAYEAFF
TRBJ1-5 few - TRBV4-2 TGTGCCAGCAGCCCCTCTACCGGGACGGACAATCAGCCCCAGCATTTT CASSPSTGTDNQPQHF
TRBJ1-3 - - TRBV6-1 TGTGCCAGCAGTGATTTCGGTTGGACTGGAAACACCATATATTTT CASSDFGWTGNTIYF
TRBJ2-7 once - TRBV27 TGTGCCAGCAGTTCGGGGGCCTCCTACGAGCAGTACTTC CASSSGASYEQYF
TRBJ2-7 - TRBD2 TRBV9 TGTGCCAGCAGCGTAGGTAGCGGGATTTCGTACGAGCAGTACTTC CASSVGSGISYEQYF
TRBJ2-7 - - TRBV6-1 TGTGCCAGCAGTGTTTTAAGACAGGGAGGGAGATACGAGCAGTACTTC CASSVLRQGGRYEQYF
TRBJ2-7 - - TRBV2 TGTGCCAGCAGTGCCTGGGGTCGGGACGTGGCCTACGAGCAGTACTTC CASSAWGRDVAYEQYF
TRBJ2-6 - - TRBV13 TGTGCCAGCAGCCAACAGGGATACTCTGGGGCCAACGTCCTGACTTTC CASSQQGYSGANVLTF
TRBJ2-7 - - TRBV7-9 TGTGCCAGCAGCGCGACACTAGCTGCCGAGCAGTACTTC CASSATLAAEQYF
TRBJ2-2 - - TRBV7-8 TGTGCCAGCGGGGGCAGGGGGAACACCGGGGAGCTGTTTTTT CASGGRGNTGELFF
TRBJ1-3 - - TRBV6-1 TGTGCCAGCAGTACGTATTACTCTGCTGGAAACACCATATATTTT CASSTYYSAGNTIYF
TRBJ1-2 - TRBD1 TRBV7-2 TGTGCCAGTTTCGAGGGGGCGCCCCTCGGAAACTATGGCTACACCTTC CASFEGAPLGNYGYTF
TRBJ2-5 - TRBD2 TRBV11-3 TGTGCCAGCAGCCCCCGGGGGGATCGGGAGACCCAGTACTTC CASSPRGDRETQYF
TRBJ1-5 - - TRBV7-6 TGTGCCAGCAGCTTACGGTCGGGTGAGGTGGGCAATCAGCCCCAGCATTTT CASSLRSGEVGNQPQHF
TRBJ1-4 - - TRBV28 TGTGCCAGCAGTAAAAGTGGGGAAAAACTGTTTTTT CASSKSGEKLFF